The source of this T cell receptor beta chain is a study of blood T cells in healthy people across ages. Primers used in a second PCR of roughly 6 to 11 cycles were a sample-barcoded 5' primer and a J-beta primer mix. Via MiXCR, TCRdb re-called the 5' RACE reads, giving one row per CDR3 protein. The sample lists about 1 million distinct CDR3 sequences; more than 40% were seen once. The germline CDR1 and CDR2 sequences are DFQATT and SNEGSKA (reference sequence). V lost 3 bases and J lost 9; bases outside the gene matches: 13. The CDR3 has 17 residues. The chain joins TRBV20-1 to TRBJ2-1, with TRBD2 matching over 14 bases. The TCR comes from a woman aged 55-69 years in good health. Sequenced sample: blood. The CDR3 sequence: CSASRFGTSGSRVEQFF. The CDR3, as DNA: TGCAGTGCTAGTCGTTTTGGGACTAGCGGGAGTAGGGTTGAGCAGTTCTTC.